These T cell receptor beta chains were read from a single sample in a study of shared clonotypes between healthy human individuals. The protocol was immunoSEQ multiplex PCR, while the TCRdb copy is restricted to in-frame clones and leaves out a portion. In the table there are about 680,000 clones, 55% to 85% of which are singletons. The material sequenced was memory CD4+ T cells sorted from blood. The source of these receptors is a woman under 40 in good health. Both conserved end residues are part of each CDR3. The D gene is left open where the match is weak. A row's size may be missing; if present it is once, few, many or a size class.

d_call: -; v_call: TRBV5-1; clone_size: once; j_call: TRBJ2-3; cdr3_aa: CASSPNAYTDTQYF; cdr3_nt: TGCGCCAGCAGCCCCAACGCCTACACAGATACGCAGTATTTT
d_call: TRBD1; v_call: TRBV5-1; clone_size: -; j_call: TRBJ1-1; cdr3_aa: CASSGEGAPGTEAFF; cdr3_nt: TGCGCCAGCAGCGGAGAGGGGGCGCCGGGGACTGAAGCTTTCTTT
d_call: TRBD2; v_call: TRBV7-6; clone_size: -; j_call: TRBJ2-3; cdr3_aa: CASSPSGFTDTQYF; cdr3_nt: TGTGCCAGCAGCCCTAGCGGTTTCACAGATACGCAGTATTTT
d_call: -; v_call: TRBV5-1; clone_size: few; j_call: TRBJ2-3; cdr3_aa: CASSPGNGVTTDTQYF; cdr3_nt: TGCGCCAGCAGCCCAGGTAACGGGGTTACCACAGATACGCAGTATTTT
d_call: TRBD2; v_call: TRBV19; clone_size: -; j_call: TRBJ2-5; cdr3_aa: CASSTGLAGTQETQYF; cdr3_nt: TGTGCCAGTAGTACTGGACTAGCGGGTACCCAAGAGACCCAGTACTTC
d_call: TRBD1; v_call: TRBV6-5; clone_size: -; j_call: TRBJ1-2; cdr3_aa: CASGRPRQGPYGYTF; cdr3_nt: TGTGCCAGCGGACGGCCCAGACAGGGGCCCTATGGCTACACCTTC
d_call: -; v_call: TRBV27; clone_size: -; j_call: TRBJ2-2; cdr3_aa: CASSLLGLHGTGELFF; cdr3_nt: TGTGCCAGCAGTTTACTCGGACTGCACGGAACCGGGGAGCTGTTTTTT
d_call: TRBD1; v_call: TRBV6-5; clone_size: few; j_call: TRBJ2-7; cdr3_aa: CASSRDRGELREQYF; cdr3_nt: TGTGCCAGCAGCCGAGACAGGGGCGAACTACGCGAGCAGTACTTC
d_call: -; v_call: TRBV7-9; clone_size: -; j_call: TRBJ2-4; cdr3_aa: CASSFEGAKNIQYF; cdr3_nt: TGTGCCAGCAGCTTTGAAGGGGCCAAAAACATTCAGTACTTC
d_call: TRBD1; v_call: TRBV19; clone_size: -; j_call: TRBJ2-3; cdr3_aa: CASSIQGVNSADTQYF; cdr3_nt: TGTGCCAGTAGTATACAGGGGGTAAACAGTGCAGATACGCAGTATTTT
d_call: -; v_call: TRBV4-1; clone_size: -; j_call: TRBJ2-5; cdr3_aa: CASSLGQAYQETQYF; cdr3_nt: TGCGCCAGCAGCCTGGGACAAGCGTACCAAGAGACCCAGTACTTC
d_call: TRBD1; v_call: TRBV7-9; clone_size: once; j_call: TRBJ2-2; cdr3_aa: CASSGDFGQGARVAGELFF; cdr3_nt: TGTGCCAGCAGCGGCGATTTTGGACAGGGGGCGCGAGTAGCCGGGGAGCTGTTTTTT
d_call: -; v_call: TRBV11-3; clone_size: -; j_call: TRBJ2-1; cdr3_aa: CASSFDGAFDNEQFF; cdr3_nt: TGTGCCAGCAGCTTTGACGGCGCTTTTGACAATGAGCAGTTCTTC
d_call: TRBD1; v_call: TRBV25-1; clone_size: few; j_call: TRBJ1-2; cdr3_aa: CASSELAGTGQSGYTF; cdr3_nt: TGTGCCAGCAGTGAGCTTGCCGGGACAGGGCAATCAGGCTACACCTTC
d_call: TRBD1; v_call: TRBV6-5; clone_size: -; j_call: TRBJ1-2; cdr3_aa: CASSSGQNYGYTF; cdr3_nt: TGTGCCAGCAGCTCGGGACAGAACTATGGCTACACCTTC
d_call: TRBD2; v_call: TRBV28; clone_size: -; j_call: TRBJ2-5; cdr3_aa: CASRPSGGRETQYF; cdr3_nt: TGTGCCAGCAGGCCCAGCGGGGGGCGGGAGACCCAGTACTTC
d_call: -; v_call: TRBV2; clone_size: -; j_call: TRBJ2-2; cdr3_aa: CASSVILAQGTGELFF; cdr3_nt: TGTGCCAGCAGTGTAATCTTAGCTCAAGGGACCGGGGAGCTGTTTTTT
d_call: -; v_call: TRBV5-1; clone_size: -; j_call: TRBJ1-1; cdr3_aa: CASSLATANTEAFF; cdr3_nt: TGCGCCAGCAGCTTGGCGACAGCGAACACTGAAGCTTTCTTT
d_call: -; v_call: TRBV19; clone_size: -; j_call: TRBJ2-5; cdr3_aa: CASSIGAAARETQYF; cdr3_nt: TGTGCCAGTAGTATAGGCGCGGCGGCCCGTGAGACCCAGTACTTC
d_call: TRBD1; v_call: TRBV28; clone_size: -; j_call: TRBJ2-7; cdr3_aa: CASSLVQGARDEQYF; cdr3_nt: TGTGCCAGCAGCCTAGTACAGGGGGCGCGGGACGAGCAGTACTTC
d_call: -; v_call: TRBV4-2; clone_size: -; j_call: TRBJ2-5; cdr3_aa: CASSQGGGWVVETQYF; cdr3_nt: TGTGCCAGCAGCCAAGGTGGAGGGTGGGTTGTAGAGACCCAGTACTTC
d_call: -; v_call: TRBV30; clone_size: once; j_call: TRBJ1-5; cdr3_aa: CAWSVTGINQPQHF; cdr3_nt: TGTGCCTGGAGTGTAACCGGGATCAATCAGCCCCAGCATTTT
d_call: -; v_call: TRBV28; clone_size: -; j_call: TRBJ1-1; cdr3_aa: CASSLWSRPGTEAFF; cdr3_nt: TGTGCCAGCAGTTTATGGTCCAGGCCCGGGACTGAAGCTTTCTTT
d_call: -; v_call: TRBV5-1; clone_size: -; j_call: TRBJ1-1; cdr3_aa: CATPRWWGHLNTEAFF; cdr3_nt: TGCGCCACCCCCCGATGGTGGGGACACTTGAACACTGAAGCTTTCTTT
d_call: TRBD2; v_call: TRBV6-5; clone_size: few; j_call: TRBJ2-7; cdr3_aa: CASSYTGGPYEQYF; cdr3_nt: TGTGCCAGCAGTTACACGGGAGGGCCCTACGAGCAGTACTTC
d_call: TRBD1; v_call: TRBV30; clone_size: -; j_call: TRBJ1-1; cdr3_aa: CAWSGRRQGAKDKSEAFF; cdr3_nt: TGTGCCTGGAGTGGTCGACGGCAGGGGGCTAAGGATAAGTCTGAAGCTTTCTTT
d_call: -; v_call: TRBV4-2; clone_size: -; j_call: TRBJ1-4; cdr3_aa: CASSFDRTNEKLFF; cdr3_nt: TGTGCCAGCAGCTTTGATAGAACTAATGAAAAACTGTTTTTT
d_call: -; v_call: TRBV30; clone_size: few; j_call: TRBJ1-5; cdr3_aa: CAWSQAGGTDQPQHF; cdr3_nt: TGTGCCTGGAGCCAGGCCGGGGGGACGGATCAGCCCCAGCATTTT
d_call: -; v_call: TRBV25-1; clone_size: -; j_call: TRBJ2-7; cdr3_aa: CASSSDYTYEQYF; cdr3_nt: TGTGCCAGCAGTTCAGACTACACCTACGAGCAGTACTTC
d_call: TRBD1; v_call: TRBV6-1; clone_size: -; j_call: TRBJ2-7; cdr3_aa: CASIGTGVGYEQYF; cdr3_nt: TGTGCCAGCATAGGGACAGGGGTAGGGTACGAGCAGTACTTC
d_call: -; v_call: TRBV29-1; clone_size: -; j_call: TRBJ2-3; cdr3_aa: CSVEVARTDTQYF; cdr3_nt: TGCAGCGTTGAAGTAGCCAGGACAGATACGCAGTATTTT
d_call: TRBD1; v_call: TRBV9; clone_size: once; j_call: TRBJ2-1; cdr3_aa: CASSVEPGQGSEQFF; cdr3_nt: TGTGCCAGCAGCGTTGAACCGGGACAGGGTAGTGAGCAGTTCTTC
d_call: -; v_call: TRBV7-3; clone_size: -; j_call: TRBJ2-5; cdr3_aa: CASSPQGRLQETQYF; cdr3_nt: TGTGCCAGCAGCCCCCAGGGACGGCTCCAAGAGACCCAGTACTTC
d_call: TRBD1; v_call: TRBV4-1; clone_size: few; j_call: TRBJ2-5; cdr3_aa: CASSQHLSRGLGETQYF; cdr3_nt: TGCGCCAGCAGCCAACACCTAAGCAGGGGGCTTGGGGAGACCCAGTACTTC
d_call: TRBD2; v_call: TRBV28; clone_size: -; j_call: TRBJ2-1; cdr3_aa: CASRDSGRGGDEQFF; cdr3_nt: TGTGCCAGCAGGGATAGCGGGAGAGGGGGGGATGAGCAGTTCTTC
d_call: TRBD2; v_call: TRBV9; clone_size: many; j_call: TRBJ2-5; cdr3_aa: CASSVDGTSVIQETQYF; cdr3_nt: TGTGCCAGCAGCGTAGATGGAACTAGCGTAATACAAGAGACCCAGTACTTC
d_call: TRBD1; v_call: TRBV4-1; clone_size: once; j_call: TRBJ2-1; cdr3_aa: CASSQGGQGYNEQFF; cdr3_nt: TGCGCCAGCAGCCAAGGGGGACAGGGATACAATGAGCAGTTCTTC
d_call: -; v_call: TRBV6-1; clone_size: -; j_call: TRBJ2-2; cdr3_aa: CASSVEGPENTGELFF; cdr3_nt: TGTGCCAGCAGTGTAGAGGGGCCCGAGAACACCGGGGAGCTGTTTTTT
d_call: -; v_call: TRBV6-1; clone_size: -; j_call: TRBJ1-5; cdr3_aa: CASYRDEGPNQPQHF; cdr3_nt: TGTGCCAGTTACCGGGACGAAGGACCAAATCAGCCCCAGCATTTT
d_call: -; v_call: TRBV28; clone_size: -; j_call: TRBJ1-2; cdr3_aa: CASKIGGSLGYTF; cdr3_nt: TGTGCCAGCAAAATAGGGGGGTCGTTGGGCTACACCTTC
d_call: -; v_call: TRBV30; clone_size: -; j_call: TRBJ2-3; cdr3_aa: CAWSGGSGSTDTQYF; cdr3_nt: TGTGCCTGGAGTGGGGGTAGCGGTAGCACAGATACGCAGTATTTT
d_call: -; v_call: TRBV7-2; clone_size: once; j_call: TRBJ1-2; cdr3_aa: CASSLGRGKNYGYTF; cdr3_nt: TGTGCCAGCAGCTTAGGCAGGGGCAAGAACTATGGCTACACCTTC
d_call: -; v_call: TRBV29-1; clone_size: few; j_call: TRBJ1-2; cdr3_aa: CSVEVAEDGYTF; cdr3_nt: TGCAGCGTTGAAGTTGCAGAGGATGGCTACACCTTC
d_call: -; v_call: TRBV5-1; clone_size: few; j_call: TRBJ1-5; cdr3_aa: CASSPYSNQPQHF; cdr3_nt: TGCGCCAGCAGCCCTTATAGCAATCAGCCCCAGCATTTT
d_call: TRBD1; v_call: TRBV7-2; clone_size: few; j_call: TRBJ1-1; cdr3_aa: CASSPSQGAGLAFF; cdr3_nt: TGTGCCAGCAGCCCCTCACAGGGGGCAGGGCTGGCTTTCTTT
d_call: -; v_call: TRBV7-9; clone_size: -; j_call: TRBJ2-2; cdr3_aa: CASSRRQGISGELFF; cdr3_nt: TGTGCCAGCAGTCGACGGCAGGGGATTTCCGGGGAGCTGTTTTTT
d_call: -; v_call: TRBV28; clone_size: -; j_call: TRBJ1-1; cdr3_aa: CASSKPGRLNTEAFF; cdr3_nt: TGTGCCAGCAGCAAACCGGGACGCCTGAACACTGAAGCTTTCTTT
d_call: TRBD2; v_call: TRBV4-1; clone_size: -; j_call: TRBJ2-2; cdr3_aa: CASSQEGGSTGELFF; cdr3_nt: TGCGCCAGCAGCCAAGAAGGCGGGAGTACCGGGGAGCTGTTTTTT
d_call: -; v_call: TRBV19; clone_size: once; j_call: TRBJ2-7; cdr3_aa: CASRSTRNSYEQYF; cdr3_nt: TGTGCCAGTAGATCCACCAGGAACTCCTACGAGCAGTACTTC
d_call: -; v_call: TRBV7-8; clone_size: -; j_call: TRBJ1-5; cdr3_aa: CASSRGVSRQPQHF; cdr3_nt: TGTGCCAGCAGCAGAGGGGTTTCGCGTCAGCCCCAGCATTTT
d_call: -; v_call: TRBV5-1; clone_size: once; j_call: TRBJ1-4; cdr3_aa: CASSLVGGPTNEKLFF; cdr3_nt: TGCGCCAGCAGCTTGGTGGGCGGACCAACTAATGAAAAACTGTTTTTT
d_call: -; v_call: TRBV2; clone_size: -; j_call: TRBJ2-7; cdr3_aa: CASTEAYEQYF; cdr3_nt: TGTGCCAGCACTGAGGCCTACGAGCAGTACTTC
d_call: TRBD1; v_call: TRBV11-2; clone_size: -; j_call: TRBJ1-3; cdr3_aa: CASSNRDRGNTIYF; cdr3_nt: TGTGCCAGCAGCAACAGGGACAGGGGAAACACCATATATTTT
d_call: -; v_call: TRBV27; clone_size: few; j_call: TRBJ2-2; cdr3_aa: CASSSRGPFDTGELFF; cdr3_nt: TGTGCCAGCAGTTCCAGGGGTCCCTTTGACACCGGGGAGCTGTTTTTT